This entry is about one TCR beta chain. Its antigen remains unknown. PCR employed 60 Vbeta and 13 Jbeta primers. Libraries were prepared by immunoSEQ multiplex PCR; TCRdb keeps only in-frame clonotypes and omits some of them. The sample has some 110,000 clones, about an eighth seen once; the top ten hold about a sixth. Sampled while nominally healthy, donors likely had unrecorded immune exposures. The data derive from a study of cytomegalovirus exposure and HLA in healthy donors. The study's findings and limits: Among TCR beta chains of equal frequency, HLA-associated ones were more clonally expanded in a later analysis.

This receptor was obtained from a man in his forties or fifties in good health and CMV-seropositive. The sample comprised PBMCs.

CDR3 nucleotides: TGCGCCAGCAGCCAAGGGGGAGTCGATAGCAATCAGCCCCAGCATTTT. Protein product: CASSQGGVDSNQPQHF. The chain uses TRBV4-3 and TRBJ1-5, with unresolved D. V lost 1 base, J lost 0 bases, and 10 bases lay in between. This CDR3 has 16 residues. The germline V gene has CDR1 LGHNA and CDR2 YSLEER.